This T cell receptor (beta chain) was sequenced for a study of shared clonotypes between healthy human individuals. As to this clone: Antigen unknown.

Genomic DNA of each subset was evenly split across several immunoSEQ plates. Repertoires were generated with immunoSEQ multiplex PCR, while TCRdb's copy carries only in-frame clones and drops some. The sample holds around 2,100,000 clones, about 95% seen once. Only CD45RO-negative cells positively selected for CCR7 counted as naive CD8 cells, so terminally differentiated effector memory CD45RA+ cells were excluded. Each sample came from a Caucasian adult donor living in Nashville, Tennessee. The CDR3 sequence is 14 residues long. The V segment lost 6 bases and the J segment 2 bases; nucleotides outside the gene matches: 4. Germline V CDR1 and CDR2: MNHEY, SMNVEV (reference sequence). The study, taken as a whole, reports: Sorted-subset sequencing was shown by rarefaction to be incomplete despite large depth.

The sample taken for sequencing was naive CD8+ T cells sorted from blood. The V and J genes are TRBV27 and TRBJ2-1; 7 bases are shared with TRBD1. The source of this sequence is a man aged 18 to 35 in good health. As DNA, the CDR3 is TGTGCCAGCAGGGAAGGGACAGCCTACAATGAGCAGTTCTTC. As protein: CASREGTAYNEQFF.